Below are 5 T cell receptor beta chains sequenced from a single sample in a study of beta chain features in type 1 diabetes. The sequenced template was cDNA made from the entire isolated RNA. Assay used: immunoSEQ multiplex PCR; TCRdb lists only in-frame clones, some missing. Among roughly 300,000 clones listed, roughly 8% were seen once. Material for sequencing was central memory CD4+ T cells from blood. All receptors come from a woman aged 18-29 years in good health.

This sequence joins TRBV7-9 and TRBJ2-7; no clear D gene. Germline CDR1 reads SEHNR; CDR2 reads FQNEAQ (reference sequence). V shed 1 base and J shed 4 bases, with 14 bases lying between them. The CDR3 covers 15 residues. The DNA of the CDR3 is TGTGCCAGCAGCTTAGATCTCGCAGGTCTTTACGAGCAGTACTTC. Residues: CASSLDLAGLYEQYF. The full variable domain, completed using reference TRBV7-9 and TRBJ2-7, is DTGVSQNPRHKITKRGQNVTFRCDPISEHNRLYWYRQTLGQGPEFLTYFQNEAQLEKSRLLSDRFSAERPKGSFSTLEIQRTEQGDSAMYLCASSLDLAGLYEQYFGPGTRLTVT.

This clone was seen a handful of times. The J gene is TRBJ2-6, the V gene TRBV5-1, with D uncertain. This CDR3 region has 15 residues. V was shortened by 4 bases and J by 0 bases, with 8 bases between the two germline ends. Germline CDR1 SGHRS, CDR2 YFSETQ. The CDR3 DNA reads as TGCGCCAGCAGCCACGTAACCTCTGGGGCCAACGTCCTGACTTTC. Translating gives CASSHVTSGANVLTF.

The chain couples TRBV9 to TRBJ2-3; D assignment may be TRBD1 or TRBD2 (5 bases each). Trimming took off 0 bases at V and 2 bases at J, with 7 bases between the two ends. The V gene's germline CDR1 is SGDLS and CDR2 YYNGEE. The CDR3 length is 14 residues. CDR3: CASSVVGDTDTQYF. The CDR3 DNA sequence: TGTGCCAGCAGCGTAGTGGGGGACACAGATACGCAGTATTTT.

The gene calls are TRBV6-5 and TRBJ2-7; D gene uncertain. The CDR3 sequence is 12 residues long. V lost 6 bases to trimming and J lost 6 bases, with 12 bases between them. The V gene's germline CDR1 is MNHEY and CDR2 SVGAGI. CDR3 in amino acids: CASSSGWGEQYF. The CDR3 nucleotides read TGTGCCAGCAGCTCCGGCTGGGGCGAGCAGTACTTC.

This chain uses TRBV11-2 with TRBJ1-2; perhaps TRBD1 as D (5 bases). The CDR3 is 14 residues long. Per the germline V gene, CDR1 is SGHAT and CDR2 is FQNNGV. The germline V and J ends were trimmed by 0 bases and 7 bases, with 12 bases remaining between them. In nucleotides, the CDR3 is TGTGCCAGCAGCTTAGAACTGTGGGGGAGTGGCTACACCTTC. Its translation: CASSLELWGSGYTF.